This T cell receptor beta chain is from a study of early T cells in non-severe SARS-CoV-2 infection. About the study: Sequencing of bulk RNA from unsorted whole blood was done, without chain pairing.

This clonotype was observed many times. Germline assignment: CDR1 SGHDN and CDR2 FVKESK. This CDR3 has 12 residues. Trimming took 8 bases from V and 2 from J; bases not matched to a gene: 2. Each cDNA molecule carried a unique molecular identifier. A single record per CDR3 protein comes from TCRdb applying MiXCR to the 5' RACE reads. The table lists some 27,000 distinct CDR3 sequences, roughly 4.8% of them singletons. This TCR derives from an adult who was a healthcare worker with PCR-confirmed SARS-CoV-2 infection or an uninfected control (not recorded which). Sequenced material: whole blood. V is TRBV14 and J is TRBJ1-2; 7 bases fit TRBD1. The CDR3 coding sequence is TGTGCCAGCTCGGACAGGAACTATGGCTACACCTTC. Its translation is CASSDRNYGYTF. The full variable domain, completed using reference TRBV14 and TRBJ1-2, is EAGVTQFPSHSVIEKGQTVTLRCDPISGHDNLYWYRRVMGKEIKFLLHFVKESKQDESGMPNNRFLAERTGGTYSTLKVQPAELEDSGVYFCASSDRNYGYTFGSGTRLTVV.